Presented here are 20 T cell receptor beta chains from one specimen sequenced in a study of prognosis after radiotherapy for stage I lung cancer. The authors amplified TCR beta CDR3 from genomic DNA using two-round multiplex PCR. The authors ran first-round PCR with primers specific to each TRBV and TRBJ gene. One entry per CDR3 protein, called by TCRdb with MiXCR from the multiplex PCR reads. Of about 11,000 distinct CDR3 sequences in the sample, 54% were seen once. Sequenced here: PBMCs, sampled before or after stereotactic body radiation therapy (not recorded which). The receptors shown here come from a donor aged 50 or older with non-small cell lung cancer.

CDR3 coding DNA: TGTGCCAGCAGTTACCTGGGCTCTAACTATGGCTACACCTTC. Amino acid sequence: CASSYLGSNYGYTF. The rearrangement joins TRBV6-9 to TRBJ1-2; D unresolved. V lost 3 bases, J lost 0 bases, and 8 bases lay in between. The length of the CDR3 is 14 residues. Germline CDR1 is MNHGY and CDR2 is SVAAGI.

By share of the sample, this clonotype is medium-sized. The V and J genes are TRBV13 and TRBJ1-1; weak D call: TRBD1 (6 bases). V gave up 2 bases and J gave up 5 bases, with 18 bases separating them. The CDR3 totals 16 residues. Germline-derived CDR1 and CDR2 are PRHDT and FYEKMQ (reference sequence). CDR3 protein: CASSLSGSGVVTEAFF. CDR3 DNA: TGTGCCAGCAGCTTAAGTGGGTCAGGGGTGGTAACTGAAGCTTTCTTT.

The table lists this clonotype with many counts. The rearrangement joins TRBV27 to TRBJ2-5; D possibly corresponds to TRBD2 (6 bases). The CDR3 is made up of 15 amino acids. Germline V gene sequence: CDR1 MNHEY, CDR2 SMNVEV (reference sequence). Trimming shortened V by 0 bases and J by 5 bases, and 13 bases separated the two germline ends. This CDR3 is CASSLSGGSQETQYF. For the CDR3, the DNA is TGTGCCAGCAGTTTATCTGGGGGGTCACAGGAGACCCAGTACTTC.

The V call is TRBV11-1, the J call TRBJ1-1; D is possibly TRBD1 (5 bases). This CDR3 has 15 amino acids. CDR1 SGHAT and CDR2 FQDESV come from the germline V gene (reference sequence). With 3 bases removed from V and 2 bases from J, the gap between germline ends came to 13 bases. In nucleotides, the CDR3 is TGTGCCAGCAGCTTGGGACGGGCCGCCAACACTGAAGCTTTCTTT. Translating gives CASSLGRAANTEAFF. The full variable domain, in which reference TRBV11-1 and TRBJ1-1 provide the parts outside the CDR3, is EAEVAQSPRYKITEKSQAVAFWCDPISGHATLYWYRQILGQGPELLVQFQDESVVDDSQLPKDRFSAERLKGVDSTLKIQPAELGDSAMYLCASSLGRAANTEAFFGQGTRLTVV.

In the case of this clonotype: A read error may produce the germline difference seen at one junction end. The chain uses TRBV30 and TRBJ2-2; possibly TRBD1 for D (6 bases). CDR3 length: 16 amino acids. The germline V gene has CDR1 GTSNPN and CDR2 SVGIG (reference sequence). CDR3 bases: TGTGCCTGGAAACTGACAGGTGCCGCGAACACCGGGGAGCCGTTTTTT. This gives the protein CAWKLTGAANTGEPFF.

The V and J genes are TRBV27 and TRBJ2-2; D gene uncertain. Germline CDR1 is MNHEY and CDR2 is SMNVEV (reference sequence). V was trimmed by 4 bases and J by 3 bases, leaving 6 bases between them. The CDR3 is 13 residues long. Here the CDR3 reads CASSWIYTGELFF. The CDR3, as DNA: TGTGCCAGCAGTTGGATTTACACCGGGGAGCTGTTTTTT.

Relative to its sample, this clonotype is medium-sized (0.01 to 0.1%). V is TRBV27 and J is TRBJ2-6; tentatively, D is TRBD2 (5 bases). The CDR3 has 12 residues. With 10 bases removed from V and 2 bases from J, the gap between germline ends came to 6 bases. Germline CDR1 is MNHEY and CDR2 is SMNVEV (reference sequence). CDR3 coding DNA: TGTGCCACCGGGGCTGGGGCCAACGTCCTGACTTTC. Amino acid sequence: CATGAGANVLTF.

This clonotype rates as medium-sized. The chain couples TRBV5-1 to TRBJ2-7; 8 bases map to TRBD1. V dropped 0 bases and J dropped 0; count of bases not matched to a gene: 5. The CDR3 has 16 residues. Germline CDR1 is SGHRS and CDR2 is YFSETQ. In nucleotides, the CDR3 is TGCGCCAGCAGCTTGGGGACAGGGCTGCTCTCCTACGAGCAGTACTTC. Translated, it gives CASSLGTGLLSYEQYF.

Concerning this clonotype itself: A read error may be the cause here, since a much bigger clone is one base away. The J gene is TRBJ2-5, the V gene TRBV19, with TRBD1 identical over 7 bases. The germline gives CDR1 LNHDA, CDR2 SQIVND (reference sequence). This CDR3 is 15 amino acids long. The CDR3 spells CASSIEGGALGTKYF. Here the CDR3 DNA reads TGTGCCAGTAGTATAGAAGGGGGCGCCCTCGGGACCAAGTACTTC.

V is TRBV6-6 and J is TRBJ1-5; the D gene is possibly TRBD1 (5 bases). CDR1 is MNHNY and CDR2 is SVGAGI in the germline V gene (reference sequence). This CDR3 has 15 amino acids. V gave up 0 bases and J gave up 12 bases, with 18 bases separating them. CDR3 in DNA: TGTGCCAGCAGTTACTCGAGACAGATGGATCAGAACCAGCATTTT. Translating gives CASSYSRQMDQNQHF.

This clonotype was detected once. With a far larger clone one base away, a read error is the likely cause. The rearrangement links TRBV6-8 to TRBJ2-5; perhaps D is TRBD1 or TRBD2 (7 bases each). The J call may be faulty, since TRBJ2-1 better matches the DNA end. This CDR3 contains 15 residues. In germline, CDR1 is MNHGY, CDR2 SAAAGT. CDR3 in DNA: TGTACCAGCAGTCACCGAGGGAGGGGGCGGAATGAGCAGTTCTTC. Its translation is CTSSHRGRGRNEQFF.

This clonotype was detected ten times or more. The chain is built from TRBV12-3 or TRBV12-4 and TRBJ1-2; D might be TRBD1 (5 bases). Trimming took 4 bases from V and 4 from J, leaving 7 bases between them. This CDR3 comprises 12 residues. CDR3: CASSSGTYGYTF. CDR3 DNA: TGTGCCAGCAGTTCTGGGACCTATGGCTACACCTTC.

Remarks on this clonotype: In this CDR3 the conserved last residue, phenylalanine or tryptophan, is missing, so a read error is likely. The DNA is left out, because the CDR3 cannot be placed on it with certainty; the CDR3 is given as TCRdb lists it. The CDR3 spells CATSAGRTDYGYNI. V usage is TRBV24-1 and J usage is TRBJ1-2. With termini counted, the CDR3 has 14 amino acids. Germline assignment: CDR1 KGHDR and CDR2 SFDVKD.

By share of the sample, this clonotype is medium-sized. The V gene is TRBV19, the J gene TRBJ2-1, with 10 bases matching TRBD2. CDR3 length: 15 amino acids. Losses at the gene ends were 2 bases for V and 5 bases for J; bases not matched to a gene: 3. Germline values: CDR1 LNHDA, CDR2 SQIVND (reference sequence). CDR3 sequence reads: CASSIRGLADNEQFF. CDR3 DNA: TGTGCCAGTAGTATAAGAGGACTAGCGGACAATGAGCAGTTCTTC.

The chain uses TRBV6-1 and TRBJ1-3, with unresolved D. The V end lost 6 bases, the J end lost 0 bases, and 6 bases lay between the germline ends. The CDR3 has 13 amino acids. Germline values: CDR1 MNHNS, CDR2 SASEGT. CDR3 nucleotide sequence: TGTGCCAGCAGCTCTCACTCTGGAAACACCATATATTTT. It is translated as CASSSHSGNTIYF.

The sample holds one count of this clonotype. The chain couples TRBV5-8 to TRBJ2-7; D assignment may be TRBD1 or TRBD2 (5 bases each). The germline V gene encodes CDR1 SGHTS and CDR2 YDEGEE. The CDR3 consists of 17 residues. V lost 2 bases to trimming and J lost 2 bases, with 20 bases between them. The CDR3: CASSLPGRIPGPYEQYF. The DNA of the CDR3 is TGTGCCAGCAGCTTACCGGGACGGATACCAGGACCCTACGAGCAGTACTTC.

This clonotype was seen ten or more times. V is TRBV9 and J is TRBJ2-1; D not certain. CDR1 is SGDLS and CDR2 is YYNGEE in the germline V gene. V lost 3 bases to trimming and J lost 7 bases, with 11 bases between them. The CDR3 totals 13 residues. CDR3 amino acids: CASSAISGNEQFF. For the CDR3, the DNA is TGTGCCAGCAGCGCCATATCCGGGAATGAGCAGTTCTTC.

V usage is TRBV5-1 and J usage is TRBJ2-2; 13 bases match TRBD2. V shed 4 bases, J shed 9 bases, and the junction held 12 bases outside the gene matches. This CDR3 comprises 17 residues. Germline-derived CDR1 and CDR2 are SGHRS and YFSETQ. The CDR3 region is CASSNGLAGVVHRELFF. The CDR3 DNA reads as TGCGCCAGCAGCAACGGACTAGCGGGAGTGGTCCACCGGGAGCTGTTTTTT.

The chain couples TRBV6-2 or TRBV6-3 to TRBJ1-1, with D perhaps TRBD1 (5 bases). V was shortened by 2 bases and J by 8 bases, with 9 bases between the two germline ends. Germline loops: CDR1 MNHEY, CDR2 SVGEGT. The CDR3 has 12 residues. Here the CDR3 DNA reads TGTGCCAGCAGTTACGGGGGAGTAGAAGCTTTCTTT. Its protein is CASSYGGVEAFF.

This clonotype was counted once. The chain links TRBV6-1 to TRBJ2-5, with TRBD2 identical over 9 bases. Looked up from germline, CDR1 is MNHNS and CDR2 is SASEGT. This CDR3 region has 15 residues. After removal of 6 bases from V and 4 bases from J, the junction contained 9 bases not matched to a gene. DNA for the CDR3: TGTGCCAGCAGCCTCTTAGCGGGAGTGGGAGAGACCCAGTACTTC. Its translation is CASSLLAGVGETQYF.